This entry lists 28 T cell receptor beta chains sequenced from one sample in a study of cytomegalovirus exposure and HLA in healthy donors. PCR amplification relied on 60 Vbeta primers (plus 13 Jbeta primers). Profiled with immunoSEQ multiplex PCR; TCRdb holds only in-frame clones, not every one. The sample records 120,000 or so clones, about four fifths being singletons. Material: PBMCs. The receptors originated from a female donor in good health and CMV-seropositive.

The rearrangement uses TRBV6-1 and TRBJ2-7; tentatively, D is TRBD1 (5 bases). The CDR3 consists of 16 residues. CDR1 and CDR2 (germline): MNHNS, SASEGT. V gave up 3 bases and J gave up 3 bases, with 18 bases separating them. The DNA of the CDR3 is TGTGCCAGCAGTGAGCCACGGACCCTGGGGCACTACGAGCAGTACTTC. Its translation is CASSEPRTLGHYEQYF.

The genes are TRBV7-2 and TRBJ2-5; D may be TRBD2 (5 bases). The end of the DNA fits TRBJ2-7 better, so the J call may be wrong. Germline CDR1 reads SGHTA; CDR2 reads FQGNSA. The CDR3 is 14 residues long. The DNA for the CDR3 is TGTGCCAGCAGCTTGGAAACTAGTCCCTACGAGCAGTACTTC. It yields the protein CASSLETSPYEQYF.

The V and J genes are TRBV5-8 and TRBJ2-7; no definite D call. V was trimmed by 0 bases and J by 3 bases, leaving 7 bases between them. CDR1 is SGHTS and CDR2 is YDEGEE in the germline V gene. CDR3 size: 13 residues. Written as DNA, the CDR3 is TGTGCCAGCAGCTTGGCCCCCAGCTACGAGCAGTACTTC. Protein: CASSLAPSYEQYF.

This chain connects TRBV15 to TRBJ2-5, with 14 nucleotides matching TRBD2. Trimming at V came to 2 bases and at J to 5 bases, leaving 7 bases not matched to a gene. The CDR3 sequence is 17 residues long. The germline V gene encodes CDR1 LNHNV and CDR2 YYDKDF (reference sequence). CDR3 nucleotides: TGTGCCACCAGCAGATTAGGACTAGCGGGGGGTTTGGAGACCCAGTACTTC. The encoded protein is CATSRLGLAGGLETQYF.

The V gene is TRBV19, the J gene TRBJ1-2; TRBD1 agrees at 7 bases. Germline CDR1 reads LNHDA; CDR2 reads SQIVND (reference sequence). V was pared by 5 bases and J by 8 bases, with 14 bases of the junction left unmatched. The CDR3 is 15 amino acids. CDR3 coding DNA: TGTGCCAGTAGTGACACATTCGACAGGGTACAGGGCTACACCTTC. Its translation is CASSDTFDRVQGYTF.

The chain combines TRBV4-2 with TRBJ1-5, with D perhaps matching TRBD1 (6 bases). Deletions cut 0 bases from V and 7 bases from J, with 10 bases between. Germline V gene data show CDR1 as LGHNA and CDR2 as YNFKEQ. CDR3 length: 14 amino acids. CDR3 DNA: TGTGCCAGCAGCCAAGAATGGGGGCCCCAGCCCCAGCATTTT. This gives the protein CASSQEWGPQPQHF.

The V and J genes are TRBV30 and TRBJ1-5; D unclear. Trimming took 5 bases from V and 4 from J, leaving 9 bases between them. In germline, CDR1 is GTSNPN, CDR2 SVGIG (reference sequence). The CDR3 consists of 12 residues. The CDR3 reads CAWGLGNQPQHF. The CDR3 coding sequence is TGTGCCTGGGGGCTCGGAAATCAGCCCCAGCATTTT.

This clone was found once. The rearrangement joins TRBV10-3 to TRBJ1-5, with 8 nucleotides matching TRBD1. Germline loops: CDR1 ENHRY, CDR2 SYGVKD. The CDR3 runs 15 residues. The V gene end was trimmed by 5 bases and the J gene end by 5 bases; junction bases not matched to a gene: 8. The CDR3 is CAISNSGTGDQPQHF. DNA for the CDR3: TGTGCCATCAGTAACTCTGGGACAGGCGATCAGCCCCAGCATTTT.

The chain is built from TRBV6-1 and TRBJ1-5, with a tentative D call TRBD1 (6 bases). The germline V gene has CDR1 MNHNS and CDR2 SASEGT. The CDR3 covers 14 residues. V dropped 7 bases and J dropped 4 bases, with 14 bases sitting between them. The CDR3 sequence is CASTSGQTNQPQHF. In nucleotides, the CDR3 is TGTGCCAGCACATCAGGACAGACTAATCAGCCCCAGCATTTT.

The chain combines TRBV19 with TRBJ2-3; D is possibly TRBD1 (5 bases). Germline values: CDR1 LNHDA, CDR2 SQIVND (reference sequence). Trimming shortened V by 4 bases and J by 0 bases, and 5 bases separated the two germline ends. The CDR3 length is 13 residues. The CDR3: CASSRQSTDTQYF. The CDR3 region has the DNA TGTGCCAGTAGTAGACAGAGCACAGATACGCAGTATTTT.

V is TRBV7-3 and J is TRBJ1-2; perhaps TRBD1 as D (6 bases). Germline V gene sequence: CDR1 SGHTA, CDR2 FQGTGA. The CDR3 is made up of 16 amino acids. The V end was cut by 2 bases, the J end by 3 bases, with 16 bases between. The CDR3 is CASSLQGTAGHYGYTF. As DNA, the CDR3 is TGTGCCAGCAGCTTACAGGGGACCGCCGGTCACTATGGCTACACCTTC.

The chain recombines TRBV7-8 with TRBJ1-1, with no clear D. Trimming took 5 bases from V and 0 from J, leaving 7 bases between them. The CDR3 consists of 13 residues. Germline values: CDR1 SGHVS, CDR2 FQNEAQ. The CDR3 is CASSNNMNTEAFF. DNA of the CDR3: TGTGCCAGCAGCAATAACATGAACACTGAAGCTTTCTTT.

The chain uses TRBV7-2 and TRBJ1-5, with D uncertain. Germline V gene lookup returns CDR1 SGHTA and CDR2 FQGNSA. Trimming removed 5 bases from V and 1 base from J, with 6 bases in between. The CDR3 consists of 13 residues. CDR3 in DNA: TGTGCCAGCAGCCGAGAAAGCAATCAGCCCCAGCATTTT. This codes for CASSRESNQPQHF.

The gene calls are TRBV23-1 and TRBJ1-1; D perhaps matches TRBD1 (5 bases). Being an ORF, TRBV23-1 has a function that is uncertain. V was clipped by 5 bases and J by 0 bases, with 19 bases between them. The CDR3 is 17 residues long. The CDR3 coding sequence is TGCGCCAGCAGTGGACAAACCCGGGCAGGGCTGAACACTGAAGCTTTCTTT. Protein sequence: CASSGQTRAGLNTEAFF.

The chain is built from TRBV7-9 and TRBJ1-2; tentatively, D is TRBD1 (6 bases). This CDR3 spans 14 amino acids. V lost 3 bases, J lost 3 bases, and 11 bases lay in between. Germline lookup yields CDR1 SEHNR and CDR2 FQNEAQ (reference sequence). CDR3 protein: CASSLGGQDYGYTF. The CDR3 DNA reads TGTGCCAGCAGCTTGGGGGGGCAAGACTATGGCTACACCTTC.

The CDR3 bases are TGTGCCAGCAGCGGCGGCGAGCAGTACTTC. This codes for CASSGGEQYF. The gene calls are TRBV6-5 and TRBJ2-7, with unresolved D. This CDR3 comprises 10 residues. In germline, CDR1 is MNHEY, CDR2 SVGAGI. V lost 6 bases to trimming and J lost 6 bases, with 6 bases between them.

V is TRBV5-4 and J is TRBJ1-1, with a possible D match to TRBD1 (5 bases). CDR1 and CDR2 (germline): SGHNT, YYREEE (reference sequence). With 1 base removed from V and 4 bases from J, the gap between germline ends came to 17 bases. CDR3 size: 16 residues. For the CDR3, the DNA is TGTGCCAGCAGCTTGAAGTTGTCAGGGTGGATCACTGAAGCTTTCTTT. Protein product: CASSLKLSGWITEAFF.

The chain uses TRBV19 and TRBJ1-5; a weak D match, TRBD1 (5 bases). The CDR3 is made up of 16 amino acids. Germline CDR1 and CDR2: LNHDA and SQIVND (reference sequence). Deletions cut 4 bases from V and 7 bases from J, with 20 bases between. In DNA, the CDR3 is TGTGCCAGTAGTACAAACCAGGGTAAAACTTTGCAGCCCCAGCATTTT. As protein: CASSTNQGKTLQPQHF. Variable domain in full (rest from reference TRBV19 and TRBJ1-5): DGGITQSPKYLFRKEGQNVTLSCEQNLNHDAMYWYRQDPGQGLRLIYYSQIVNDFQKGDIAEGYSVSREKKESFPLTVTSAQKNPTAFYLCASSTNQGKTLQPQHFGDGTRLSIL.

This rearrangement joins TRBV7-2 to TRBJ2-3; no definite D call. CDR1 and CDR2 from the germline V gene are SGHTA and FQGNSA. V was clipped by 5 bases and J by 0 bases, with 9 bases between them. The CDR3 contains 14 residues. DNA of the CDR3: TGTGCCAGCAGCCAGCAGACTAGCACAGATACGCAGTATTTT. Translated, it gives CASSQQTSTDTQYF.

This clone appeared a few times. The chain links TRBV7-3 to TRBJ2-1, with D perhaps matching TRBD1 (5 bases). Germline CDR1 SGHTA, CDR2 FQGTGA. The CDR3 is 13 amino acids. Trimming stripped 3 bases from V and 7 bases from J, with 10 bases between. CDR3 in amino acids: CASSFTGQNEQFF. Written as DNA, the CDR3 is TGTGCCAGCAGCTTCACAGGTCAGAATGAGCAGTTCTTC.

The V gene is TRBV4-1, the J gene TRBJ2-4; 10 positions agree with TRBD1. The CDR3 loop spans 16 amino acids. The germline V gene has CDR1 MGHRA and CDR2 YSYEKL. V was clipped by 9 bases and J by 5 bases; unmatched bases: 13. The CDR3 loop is CASSRTGGGVENIQYF. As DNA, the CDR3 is TGCGCCAGTTCACGGACAGGGGGAGGAGTCGAAAACATTCAGTACTTC.

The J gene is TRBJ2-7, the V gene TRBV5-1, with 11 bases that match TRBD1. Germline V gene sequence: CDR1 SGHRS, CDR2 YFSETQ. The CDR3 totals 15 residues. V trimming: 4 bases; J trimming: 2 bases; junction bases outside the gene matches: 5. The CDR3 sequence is CASSAGQGETYEQYF. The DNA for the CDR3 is TGCGCCAGCAGCGCGGGACAGGGGGAAACCTACGAGCAGTACTTC.

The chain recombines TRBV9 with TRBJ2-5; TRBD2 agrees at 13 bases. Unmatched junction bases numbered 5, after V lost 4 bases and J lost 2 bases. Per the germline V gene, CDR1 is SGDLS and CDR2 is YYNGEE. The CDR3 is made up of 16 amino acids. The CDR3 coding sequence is TGTGCCAGCAGCCACTGGGGACTAGCGGGACAAGAGACCCAGTACTTC. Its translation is CASSHWGLAGQETQYF. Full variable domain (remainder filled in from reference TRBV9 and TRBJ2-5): DSGVTQTPKHLITATGQRVTLRCSPRSGDLSVYWYQQSLDQGLQFLIQYYNGEERAKGNILERFSAQQFPDLHSELNLSSLELGDSALYFCASSHWGLAGQETQYFGPGTRLLVL.

CDR3 protein: CASSQGASTSTDTQYF. The CDR3 bases are TGTGCCAGCAGCCAAGGGGCCTCCACTAGCACAGATACGCAGTATTTT. The chain uses TRBV7-9 and TRBJ2-3, with D possibly TRBD1 on 5 matching bases. This CDR3 comprises 16 residues. Trimming left V 5 bases short and J 0 bases short, with 15 bases between. Germline loops: CDR1 SEHNR, CDR2 FQNEAQ (reference sequence). Full variable domain (outside the CDR3, taken from reference TRBV7-9 and TRBJ2-3): DTGVSQNPRHKITKRGQNVTFRCDPISEHNRLYWYRQTLGQGPEFLTYFQNEAQLEKSRLLSDRFSAERPKGSFSTLEIQRTEQGDSAMYLCASSQGASTSTDTQYFGPGTRLTVL.

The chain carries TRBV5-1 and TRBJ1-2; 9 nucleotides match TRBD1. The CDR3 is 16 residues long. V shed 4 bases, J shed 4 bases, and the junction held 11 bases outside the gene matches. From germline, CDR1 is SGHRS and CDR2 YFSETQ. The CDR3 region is CASSRAPPGQGYGYTF. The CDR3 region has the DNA TGCGCCAGCAGCCGGGCACCCCCGGGACAGGGCTATGGCTACACCTTC.

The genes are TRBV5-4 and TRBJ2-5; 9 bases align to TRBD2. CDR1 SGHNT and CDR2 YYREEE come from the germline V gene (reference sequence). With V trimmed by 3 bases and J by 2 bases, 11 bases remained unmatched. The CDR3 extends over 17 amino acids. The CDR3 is CASSWGGSSGGQETQYF. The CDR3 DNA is TGTGCCAGCAGCTGGGGGGGTAGCAGCGGGGGGCAAGAGACCCAGTACTTC.

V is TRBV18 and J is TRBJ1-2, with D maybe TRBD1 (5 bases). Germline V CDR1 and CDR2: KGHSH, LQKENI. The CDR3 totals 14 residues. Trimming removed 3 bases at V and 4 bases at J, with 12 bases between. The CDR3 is CASSPGTGAYGYTF. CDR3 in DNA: TGTGCCAGCTCACCGGGGACGGGAGCCTATGGCTACACCTTC.

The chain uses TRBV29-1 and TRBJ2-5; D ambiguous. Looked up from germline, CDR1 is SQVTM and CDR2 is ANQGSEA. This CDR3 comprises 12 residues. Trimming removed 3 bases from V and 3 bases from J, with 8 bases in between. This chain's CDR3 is CSVELLEETQYF. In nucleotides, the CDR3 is TGCAGCGTTGAGCTACTTGAAGAGACCCAGTACTTC.